A single sample is the source of the 9 T cell receptor beta chains below, sequenced in a study of OX40 agonist ivuxolimab in advanced cancers. Clones were read by immunoSEQ multiplex PCR, and TCRdb kept only the in-frame ones, dropping some. The data hold about 61,000 clones, with 65% to 90% observed a single time. The specimen comprised CD4+ or CD8+ T cells sorted from blood, sampled in a trial of the OX40 agonist ivuxolimab. Every receptor here comes from an adult with an advanced solid tumor such as melanoma, head and neck, liver or kidney cancer.

The chain couples TRBV29-1 to TRBJ2-2; 7 bases line up with TRBD1. Germline values: CDR1 SQVTM, CDR2 ANQGSEA. The CDR3 runs 14 residues. Trimming removed 7 bases from V and 3 bases from J; junction bases left unmatched: 8. CDR3 amino acids: CSASTGTHTGELFF. The CDR3, as DNA: TGCAGCGCTTCGACAGGGACGCACACCGGGGAGCTGTTTTTT.

This chain links TRBV28 with TRBJ1-5; no reliable D call. V lost 10 bases, J lost 0 bases, and 22 bases lay in between. The length of the CDR3 is 17 residues. Germline lookup yields CDR1 MDHEN and CDR2 SYDVKM. The chain's CDR3 is CATQSPPQDYSNQPQHF. In nucleotides, the CDR3 is TGTGCCACCCAGTCCCCCCCCCAGGACTATAGCAATCAGCCCCAGCATTTT.

The chain recombines TRBV7-9 with TRBJ1-1; D possibly corresponds to TRBD1 (5 bases). V was shortened by 5 bases and J by 8 bases, with 21 bases between the two germline ends. This CDR3 contains 15 residues. Germline lookup yields CDR1 SEHNR and CDR2 FQNEAQ (reference sequence). The chain's CDR3 is CASSTGGLGVKEAFF. CDR3 bases: TGTGCCAGCAGCACTGGAGGGTTGGGGGTGAAGGAAGCTTTCTTT. The complete variable domain, with remaining parts taken from reference TRBV7-9 and TRBJ1-1, reads DTGVSQNPRHKITKRGQNVTFRCDPISEHNRLYWYRQTLGQGPEFLTYFQNEAQLEKSRLLSDRFSAERPKGSFSTLEIQRTEQGDSAMYLCASSTGGLGVKEAFFGQGTRLTVV.

In this sample, this clone turned up once. V and J are TRBV19 and TRBJ2-3; D is undetermined. V was trimmed by 4 bases and J by 4 bases, leaving 15 bases between them. There are 15 residues in the CDR3. Per the germline V gene, CDR1 is LNHDA and CDR2 is SQIVND (reference sequence). The CDR3 is CASSTSRGSADTQYF. The DNA of the CDR3 is TGTGCCAGTAGTACATCGCGTGGGTCCGCAGATACGCAGTATTTT. Supplemented by reference TRBV19 and TRBJ2-3, the full variable domain reads DGGITQSPKYLFRKEGQNVTLSCEQNLNHDAMYWYRQDPGQGLRLIYYSQIVNDFQKGDIAEGYSVSREKKESFPLTVTSAQKNPTAFYLCASSTSRGSADTQYFGPGTRLTVL.

In its sample, this clone was seen a few times. V and J are TRBV7-2 and TRBJ2-1; 8 nucleotides line up with TRBD2. The CDR3 runs 15 residues. The ends lost 2 bases at V and 5 bases at J; junction bases unmatched: 5. Germline V gene sequence: CDR1 SGHTA, CDR2 FQGNSA. CDR3 region: CASSLSLAGNNEQFF. The DNA of the CDR3 is TGTGCCAGCAGCTTAAGTCTAGCGGGTAACAATGAGCAGTTCTTC.

The chain couples TRBV7-9 to TRBJ2-5; D call uncertain. This CDR3 is 13 amino acids long. Germline V CDR1 and CDR2: SEHNR, FQNEAQ (reference sequence). V lost 0 bases and J lost 4, with 6 bases in between. CDR3 loop: CASSLATRETQYF. The CDR3 nucleotides read TGTGCCAGCAGCTTAGCCACCAGAGAGACCCAGTACTTC.

The chain uses TRBV6-6 and TRBJ2-7, with no clear D. Germline assignment: CDR1 MNHNY and CDR2 SVGAGI (reference sequence). Trimming left V 4 bases short and J 1 base short, with 8 bases between. The CDR3 runs to 13 residues. CDR3: CASSSRTSYEQYF. The DNA of the CDR3 is TGTGCCAGCAGTTCCCGGACGTCCTACGAGCAGTACTTC.

The chain links TRBV7-2 to TRBJ1-2; 7 bases line up with TRBD1. This CDR3 has 15 residues. Germline V gene lookup returns CDR1 SGHTA and CDR2 FQGNSA. V trimming: 4 bases; J trimming: 7 bases; junction bases outside the gene matches: 12. The CDR3 loop is CASSSRNRQGSGYTF. DNA for the CDR3: TGTGCCAGCAGCTCAAGGAACCGACAGGGTAGTGGCTACACCTTC.

Regarding this clone: Other DNA sequences in this specimen translate into the identical CDR3. V is TRBV5-1 and J is TRBJ2-3, with D perhaps TRBD2 (5 bases). This CDR3 spans 14 amino acids. Per germline, CDR1 SGHRS and CDR2 YFSETQ. Trimming removed 1 base at V and 0 bases at J, with 6 bases between. In nucleotides, the CDR3 is TGCGCCAGCAGCTTGAGGACTAGCACAGATACGCAGTATTTT. It codes for CASSLRTSTDTQYF. The full variable domain, completed using reference TRBV5-1 and TRBJ2-3, is KAGVTQTPRYLIKTRGQQVTLSCSPISGHRSVSWYQQTPGQGLQFLFEYFSETQRNKGNFPGRFSGRQFSNSRSEMNVSTLELGDSALYLCASSLRTSTDTQYFGPGTRLTVL.